This T cell receptor beta chain comes out of a study of T cell clonality in common variable immunodeficiency. Study findings and constraints: CVID subjects had higher TCRbeta clonality than healthy controls, most marked in about a third. What drives increased CVID clonality needs T cell subpopulation sequencing.

The CDR3 is 11 amino acids. Germline values: CDR1 DFQATT, CDR2 SNEGSKA (reference sequence). This clone occurred many times. Its antigen remains unidentified. The observed sequence ends 3 residues before the CDR3 terminus, with the missing tail filled in from the germline J gene. Some clones are missing from TCRdb's copy, which holds only in-frame ones; the method was immunoSEQ multiplex PCR. This sample has some 38,000 clones, each found more than once. The chain couples TRBV20-1 to TRBJ2-2, with TRBD1 matching over 7 bases. This receptor was taken from a person between 18 and 75 years old in good health. The source material was peripheral blood mononuclear cells. This CDR3 reads CSANDREGLFF. The CDR3 DNA, read in part, is TGCAGTGCAAACGACAGGGAAGGG.